These 30 T cell receptor beta chains originate from one sample sequenced in a study of T cell responses to AZD1222 COVID-19 vaccine. The protocol was immunoSEQ multiplex PCR, while the TCRdb copy is restricted to in-frame clones and leaves out a portion. The data contain 100,000 to 150,000 clones, around 89% of them singletons. The source was peripheral blood, collected 28 days after the second AZD1222 dose. These receptors were obtained from an adult who received the AZD1222 COVID-19 vaccine.

CDR3 loop: CASSRGVVEKLFF. For the CDR3, the DNA is TGTGCCAGCAGTCGGGGTGTGGTGGAAAAACTGTTTTTT. This rearrangement joins TRBV12-3 or TRBV12-4 to TRBJ1-4; D remains unclear. The CDR3 contains 13 residues. With 5 bases removed from V and 8 bases from J, the gap between germline ends came to 12 bases.

In this sample, this clone turned up a few times. The chain links TRBV11-3 to TRBJ1-2; D perhaps matches TRBD1 (5 bases). The CDR3 contains 14 residues. V was trimmed by 5 bases and J by 0 bases, leaving 10 bases between them. Germline V gene data show CDR1 as SGHNT and CDR2 as YENEEA. CDR3: CASSPGGSNYGYTF. The CDR3, as DNA: TGTGCCAGCAGCCCCGGGGGGTCTAACTATGGCTACACCTTC.

The chain recombines TRBV15 with TRBJ2-2; the D gene is possibly TRBD1 (6 bases). CDR3 length equals 14 residues. V lost 5 bases and J 0 bases, leaving 7 bases between the germline ends. Germline CDR1 reads LNHNV; CDR2 reads YYDKDF (reference sequence). CDR3 sequence reads: CATSAGANTGELFF. The CDR3 region has the DNA TGTGCCACCAGCGCAGGGGCGAACACCGGGGAGCTGTTTTTT.

This chain links TRBV7-8 with TRBJ2-5, with 7 bases aligning to TRBD1. V dropped 6 bases and J dropped 7; count of bases not matched to a gene: 8. CDR3 length: 13 amino acids. The germline V gene has CDR1 SGHVS and CDR2 FQNEAQ. The CDR3: CASSIQGSGTQYF. Written as DNA, the CDR3 is TGTGCCAGCAGTATACAGGGGTCCGGGACCCAGTACTTC.

V is TRBV6-2 or TRBV6-3 and J is TRBJ2-3, with 9 bases matching TRBD1. This CDR3 region has 14 residues. J gave up 6 bases and V 2 bases, and 3 bases lay outside the gene matches. From germline, CDR1 is MNHEY and CDR2 SVGEGT. Written as DNA, the CDR3 is TGTGCCAGCAGTTACCCGACAGGGGGTGATACGCAGTATTTT. Its translation: CASSYPTGGDTQYF.

This sequence joins TRBV7-3 and TRBJ2-6, with D unresolved. The germline V gene encodes CDR1 SGHTA and CDR2 FQGTGA. V was clipped by 1 base and J by 0 bases, with 4 bases between them. CDR3 length equals 15 residues. In nucleotides, the CDR3 is TGTGCCAGCAGCTTAAGCCACTCTGGGGCCAACGTCCTGACTTTC. Its protein is CASSLSHSGANVLTF.

The V call is TRBV7-9, the J call TRBJ2-2, with D possibly being TRBD1 (6 bases). The CDR3 covers 16 residues. Trimming shortened V by 3 bases and J by 0 bases, and 11 bases separated the two germline ends. Per the germline V gene, CDR1 is SEHNR and CDR2 is FQNEAQ (reference sequence). CDR3 protein: CASSFQGSANTGELFF. For the CDR3, the DNA is TGTGCCAGCAGCTTCCAGGGGAGCGCGAACACCGGGGAGCTGTTTTTT.

The chain couples TRBV19 to TRBJ1-2, with 9 bases that match TRBD1. V lost 1 base and J lost 8; bases outside the gene matches: 2. This CDR3 contains 13 residues. Germline V gene sequence: CDR1 LNHDA, CDR2 SQIVND (reference sequence). CDR3 sequence (DNA): TGTGCCAGTAGTATAGGGACAGGGGACGGCTACACCTTC. Translating it yields CASSIGTGDGYTF.

The chain carries TRBV6-5 and TRBJ2-7; no reliable D call. Trimming left V 0 bases short and J 0 bases short, with 6 bases between. The length of the CDR3 is 14 residues. CDR1 and CDR2 (germline): MNHEY, SVGAGI. The CDR3 reads CASSYSYSSYEQYF. The DNA of the CDR3 is TGTGCCAGCAGTTACTCGTACAGCTCCTACGAGCAGTACTTC.

This rearrangement joins TRBV4-1 to TRBJ1-2, with D tentatively TRBD1 (5 bases). The V and J ends lost 4 bases and 8 bases respectively, with 14 bases between them. CDR3 length: 13 residues. Germline CDR1 is MGHRA and CDR2 is YSYEKL. In DNA form, the CDR3 reads TGCGCCAGCAGCCCAACGGGGGGGACCGGCTACACCTTC. Encoded protein: CASSPTGGTGYTF.

The chain has TRBV28 and TRBJ1-4; 7 bases map to TRBD1. The CDR3 has 14 residues. V lost 6 bases to trimming and J lost 5 bases; unmatched junction nucleotides: 6. The germline V gene has CDR1 MDHEN and CDR2 SYDVKM. CDR3 amino acids: CASSSGTVNEKLFF. As DNA, the CDR3 is TGTGCCAGCAGCTCCGGGACAGTGAATGAAAAACTGTTTTTT.

The rearrangement links TRBV7-3 to TRBJ2-3; the D call may be TRBD1 or TRBD2 (5 bases each). The germline V and J ends were trimmed by 5 bases and 2 bases, with 11 bases remaining between them. The CDR3 has 14 residues. Germline CDR1 is SGHTA and CDR2 is FQGTGA. CDR3 amino acids: CASSRDGSTDTQYF. CDR3 nucleotide sequence: TGTGCCAGCAGCCGGGACGGCTCCACAGATACGCAGTATTTT.

The genes are TRBV7-6 and TRBJ2-7, with TRBD2 as a possible D gene (6 bases). V dropped 3 bases and J dropped 0 bases, with 12 bases sitting between them. The CDR3 consists of 15 residues. Germline CDR1 and CDR2: SGHVS and FNYEAQ. The CDR3 nucleotides are TGTGCCAGCAGCTTGGGACTTTCGAGCTCCTACGAGCAGTACTTC. Translating it yields CASSLGLSSSYEQYF.

The chain couples TRBV6-5 to TRBJ1-1; 9 nucleotides align to TRBD1. The CDR3 spans 14 residues. The V gene end was trimmed by 5 bases and the J gene end by 1 base; junction bases not matched to a gene: 2. From germline, CDR1 is MNHEY and CDR2 SVGAGI. Here the CDR3 reads CASSTGQGNTEAFF. The CDR3 DNA sequence: TGTGCCAGCAGTACGGGACAGGGGAACACTGAAGCTTTCTTT.

The chain combines TRBV19 with TRBJ1-4; no firm D call. The CDR3 runs 14 residues. Germline CDR1 reads LNHDA; CDR2 reads SQIVND (reference sequence). The ends were cut back, 7 bases at V and 6 bases at J, with 15 bases in the middle. The CDR3 DNA sequence: TGTGCCAGTATGCTTTGGGGAATGGATGAAAAACTGTTTTTT. Translated: CASMLWGMDEKLFF.

Here the CDR3 reads CASSSTGVGEQYF. The CDR3, as DNA: TGTGCCAGCAGCTCAACAGGGGTGGGGGAGCAGTACTTC. The chain recombines TRBV3-1 (or the pseudogene TRBV3-2) with TRBJ2-7, with 7 nucleotides matching TRBD1. Germline values: CDR1 LGHDT, CDR2 YNNKEL (reference sequence). This CDR3 is 13 amino acids long. The J segment lost 7 bases and the V segment lost 5 bases, leaving 8 bases of the junction unmatched.

The gene calls are TRBV4-2 and TRBJ1-4, with no clear D. Trimming removed 0 bases at V and 5 bases at J, with 10 bases between. CDR1 is LGHNA and CDR2 is YNFKEQ in the germline V gene. The CDR3 sequence is 15 residues long. The CDR3 coding sequence is TGTGCCAGCAGCCAAGAGACGGGGAAGAATGAAAAACTGTTTTTT. Protein product: CASSQETGKNEKLFF.

This chain connects TRBV28 to TRBJ2-2; the D call may be TRBD1 or TRBD2 (5 bases each). Per the germline V gene, CDR1 is MDHEN and CDR2 is SYDVKM. The CDR3 loop spans 18 amino acids. The V and J ends lost 5 bases and 6 bases respectively, with 25 bases between them. The CDR3 coding sequence is TGTGCCAGCAGTGGATTTCTTTCGTCGAGTGGGACCCCCGGGGAGCTGTTTTTT. Its translation: CASSGFLSSSGTPGELFF.

In its sample, this clone was seen once. V and J are TRBV5-6 and TRBJ2-1; TRBD1 matches at 8 bases. CDR1 SGHDT and CDR2 YYEEEE come from the germline V gene. The CDR3 runs to 18 residues. The ends lost 4 bases at V and 6 bases at J; junction bases unmatched: 18. DNA for the CDR3: TGTGCCAGCAGCCCCAATCAATTTCAGGGGGCCCGCAGCAATGAGCAGTTCTTC. It codes for CASSPNQFQGARSNEQFF.

The rearrangement uses TRBV19 and TRBJ2-3, with D possibly being TRBD2 (6 bases). Germline CDR1 is LNHDA and CDR2 is SQIVND (reference sequence). The length of the CDR3 is 17 residues. Between the trimmed V and J ends, which lost 3 bases and 1 base, there was a span of 17 bases. CDR3 amino acids: CASSIGVLRGGTDTQYF. In nucleotides, the CDR3 is TGTGCCAGTAGTATTGGCGTCCTGCGGGGAGGCACAGATACGCAGTATTTT.

This chain uses TRBV5-5 with TRBJ1-1; D gene unclear. This CDR3 spans 12 amino acids. Between the trimmed V and J ends, which lost 1 base and 3 bases, there was a span of 4 bases. Germline-derived CDR1 and CDR2 are SGHKS and YYEKEE (reference sequence). In nucleotides, the CDR3 is TGTGCCAGCAGCTTGCGGTACACTGAAGCTTTCTTT. Its translation: CASSLRYTEAFF.

Only one count was recorded for this clone. The rearrangement uses TRBV6-2 or TRBV6-3 and TRBJ1-2; TRBD1 aligns across 8 bases. Looked up from germline, CDR1 is MNHEY and CDR2 is SVGEGT. This CDR3 comprises 15 residues. V was pared by 3 bases and J by 5 bases, with 8 bases of the junction left unmatched. CDR3 residues: CASSYRQGAWYGYTF. CDR3 nucleotide sequence: TGTGCCAGCAGTTATCGGCAGGGGGCCTGGTATGGCTACACCTTC.

J is TRBJ2-3 and V is TRBV12-5; D is uncertain. The CDR3 has 12 amino acids. Germline CDR1 and CDR2: LGHNT and FRNRAP. Between the trimmed V and J ends, which lost 3 bases and 4 bases, there was a span of 5 bases. The chain's CDR3 is CASGFGSDTQYF. CDR3 sequence (DNA): TGTGCTAGTGGTTTCGGGTCAGATACGCAGTATTTT.

The chain couples TRBV11-2 to TRBJ2-7, with a possible D match to TRBD2 (7 bases). CDR3 length: 14 amino acids. V was trimmed by 2 bases and J by 5 bases, leaving 13 bases between them. CDR1 and CDR2 from the germline V gene are SGHAT and FQNNGV. CDR3 DNA: TGTGCCAGCAGCTTACGGCGGGGGCACCACGAGCAGTACTTC. The encoded protein is CASSLRRGHHEQYF.

The chain links TRBV11-1 to TRBJ2-7; D gene uncertain. The CDR3 length is 14 residues. CDR1 is SGHAT, CDR2 FQDESV, per germline (reference sequence). Trimming shortened V by 5 bases and J by 5 bases, and 16 bases separated the two germline ends. DNA of the CDR3: TGTGCCAGCAGCCTCGAGCAGGAAAGGGACGAGCAGTACTTC. Its translation is CASSLEQERDEQYF.

This sequence joins TRBV7-8 and TRBJ2-3; 12 bases agree with TRBD2. Germline V gene sequence: CDR1 SGHVS, CDR2 FQNEAQ. Trimming removed 2 bases from V and 2 bases from J; junction bases left unmatched: 5. The CDR3 loop spans 17 amino acids. In DNA form, the CDR3 reads TGTGCCAGCAGCTTAATAGGACTAGCGGGGTCCACAGATACGCAGTATTTT. It specifies CASSLIGLAGSTDTQYF.

The chain combines TRBV4-3 with TRBJ2-1; TRBD2 is a possible D gene (5 bases). V shed 0 bases and J shed 4 bases, with 16 bases lying between them. The CDR3 length is 17 residues. Germline V gives CDR1 LGHNA, CDR2 YSLEER. CDR3: CASSQDHNSGVYNEQFF. The CDR3, as DNA: TGCGCCAGCAGCCAAGATCATAACAGCGGAGTGTACAATGAGCAGTTCTTC.

The chain combines TRBV14 with TRBJ2-7; 7 bases are shared with TRBD1. The germline V gene encodes CDR1 SGHDN and CDR2 FVKESK. J lost 3 bases, V lost 4 bases, and 0 bases had no gene match. The CDR3 has 12 amino acids. Here the CDR3 reads CASSRQGYEQYF. The DNA for the CDR3 is TGTGCCAGCAGCCGACAGGGCTACGAGCAGTACTTC.

This chain joins TRBV24-1 and TRBJ2-1; 10 nucleotides match TRBD2. Germline V gene lookup returns CDR1 KGHDR and CDR2 SFDVKD. With V trimmed by 5 bases and J by 8 bases, 8 bases remained unmatched. The CDR3 contains 15 residues. CDR3 coding DNA: TGTGCCACCAGTGTTTCCCTAGCGGGAGTGCATGAGCAGTTCTTC. The encoded protein is CATSVSLAGVHEQFF.

The V and J genes are TRBV19 and TRBJ1-6, with 8 bases aligning to TRBD1. The CDR3 totals 17 residues. The germline CDR1 and CDR2 sequences are LNHDA and SQIVND (reference sequence). Trimming at V came to 3 bases and at J to 6 bases, leaving 10 bases not matched to a gene. Here the CDR3 reads CASSIGLWTGTNSPLHF. The CDR3 nucleotides read TGTGCCAGTAGTATCGGACTGTGGACAGGGACTAATTCACCCCTCCACTTT.